This is a list of T cell receptor beta chains from one sample in a study of blood T cell repertoires in COVID-19. Sequencing was performed with immunoSEQ multiplex PCR; in TCRdb, only in-frame clones are kept and a portion is missing. The sample contains 150,000 to 200,000 clones, about 93% of which appear only once. Sequencing used peripheral blood. The receptors were sampled from a woman aged 45-59 years with acute or convalescent COVID-19. The CDR3 runs from the conserved cysteine through the conserved F or W. Fields, in order: CDR3 DNA, CDR3 protein, J gene, clone size, D gene, V gene, CDR3 length. D genes are given only for firm matches. The size of a clone is reported for some rows only, either as once, few or many, or as a class for expanded clones.

TGCGCCAGCAGCCAACTACCGGGACTAGCCCAAGAGACCCAGTACTTC CASSQLPGLAQETQYF TRBJ2-5 . TRBD2 TRBV4-1 16
TGTGCCAGTAGCGGAAGGACAGGGTTTGGCGAGCAGTACTTC CASSGRTGFGEQYF TRBJ2-7 . TRBD1 TRBV19 14
TGTGCCAGTAGTAAAGGGGCTCGCACTGAAGCTTTCTTT CASSKGARTEAFF TRBJ1-1 . . TRBV19 13
TGTGCCAGCAGTTTATCTCCCGCGGGGGGACCGGGGCTGTTTTTT CASSLSPAGGPGLFF TRBJ2-2 . TRBD2 TRBV28 15
TGTGCCAGTAGTATAGGGGGCCGGAGTGGCTACACCTTC CASSIGGRSGYTF TRBJ1-2 . . TRBV19 13
TGTGCCAGCAGCTTACCAGCCTATAATTCACCCCTCCACTTT CASSLPAYNSPLHF TRBJ1-6 . . TRBV7-2 14
TGTGCCAGCAGTGGGGACAGATTTAAGGATGAGCAGTTCTTC CASSGDRFKDEQFF TRBJ2-1 . TRBD1 TRBV11-2 14
TGTGCCAGCAGTTCAAGACTAGTAGGGGGCACAGATACGCAGTATTTT CASSSRLVGGTDTQYF TRBJ2-3 . . TRBV27 16
TGTGCCAGCAGTCATTCCGGCAGGGGGTCTGAAGCTTTCTTT CASSHSGRGSEAFF TRBJ1-1 once TRBD1 TRBV27 14
TGTGCCAGCACCGCCTCAGCGGGGGGGTCCTACAATGAGCAGTTCTTC CASTASAGGSYNEQFF TRBJ2-1 once TRBD2 TRBV2 16
TGTGCCTGGAATAAGGCAGGGAACACTGAAGCTTTCTTT CAWNKAGNTEAFF TRBJ1-1 once . TRBV30 13
TGCGCCAGCAGCTTGGAATCTCAGAACTACGAGCAGTACTTC CASSLESQNYEQYF TRBJ2-7 . . TRBV5-1 14
TGTGCCTGGAGTTCAGTACAGGGCGGCTCACCCCTCCACTTT CAWSSVQGGSPLHF TRBJ1-6 once . TRBV30 14
TGCAGCGTTGAAGCTGCGACAGGGTTTAACGAGCAGTACTTC CSVEAATGFNEQYF TRBJ2-7 . TRBD1 TRBV29-1 14
TGTGCCAGCAGCTTTTCTCGCGGGAGTAAGGAGTTCTTC CASSFSRGSKEFF TRBJ2-1 . TRBD2 TRBV7-2 13
TGCGCCAGCAGCCCCCTCCGGGGTGGGTGGAACACTGAAGCTTTCTTT CASSPLRGGWNTEAFF TRBJ1-1 . . TRBV4-3 16
TGTGCCAGCAGCCCGGGACAGACCTCTGGAAACACCATATATTTT CASSPGQTSGNTIYF TRBJ1-3 . TRBD1 TRBV6-5 15
TGTGCCAGCAGTCGACAGGGGCTATTTGGTAACTATGGCTACACCTTC CASSRQGLFGNYGYTF TRBJ1-2 . TRBD1 TRBV27 16